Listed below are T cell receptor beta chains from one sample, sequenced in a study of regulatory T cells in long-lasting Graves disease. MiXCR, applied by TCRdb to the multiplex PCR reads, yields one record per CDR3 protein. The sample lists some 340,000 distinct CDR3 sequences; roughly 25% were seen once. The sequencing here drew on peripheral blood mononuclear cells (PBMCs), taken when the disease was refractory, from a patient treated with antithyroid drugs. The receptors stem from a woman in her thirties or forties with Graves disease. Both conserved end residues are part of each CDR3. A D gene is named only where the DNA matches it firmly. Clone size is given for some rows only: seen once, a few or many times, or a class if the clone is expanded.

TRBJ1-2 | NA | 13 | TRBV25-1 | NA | CASSDAANYGYTF | TGTGCCAGCAGTGACGCAGCTAACTATGGCTACACCTTC
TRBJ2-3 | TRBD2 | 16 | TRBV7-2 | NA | CASSLQSGSIADTQYF | TGTGCCAGCAGCTTACAAAGCGGGAGCATCGCAGATACGCAGTATTTT
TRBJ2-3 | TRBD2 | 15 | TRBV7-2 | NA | CASSLRAGETDTQYF | TGTGCCAGCAGCTTACGAGCGGGAGAAACAGATACGCAGTATTTT
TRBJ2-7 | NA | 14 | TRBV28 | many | CASSLLDGNYEQYF | TGTGCCAGCAGCCTCCTGGACGGGAACTACGAGCAGTACTTC
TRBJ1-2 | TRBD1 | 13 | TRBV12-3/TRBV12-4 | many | CASSPRQGRGYTF | TGTGCCAGCAGTCCTCGACAGGGACGTGGCTACACCTTC
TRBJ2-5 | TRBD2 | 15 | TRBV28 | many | CASSFLAGGQETQYF | TGTGCCAGCAGTTTTTTAGCGGGAGGGCAAGAGACCCAGTACTTC
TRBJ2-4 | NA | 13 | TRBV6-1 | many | CASSELVGNIQYF | TGTGCCAGCAGTGAACTCGTTGGGAACATTCAGTACTTC
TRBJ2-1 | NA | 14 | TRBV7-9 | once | CASSLVGILSEQFF | TGTGCCAGCAGCTTAGTTGGTATTCTTAGTGAGCAGTTCTTC
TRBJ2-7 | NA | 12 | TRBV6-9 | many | CASSYAEHEQYF | TGTGCCAGCAGTTATGCGGAACACGAGCAGTACTTC
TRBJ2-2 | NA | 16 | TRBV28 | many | CASSTGPRKPTGELFF | TGTGCCAGCAGTACGGGACCCCGGAAACCCACCGGGGAGCTGTTTTTT
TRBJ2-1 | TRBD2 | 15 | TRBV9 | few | CASRSSSGSYNEQFF | TGTGCCAGCAGGTCGTCTAGCGGATCCTACAATGAGCAGTTCTTC
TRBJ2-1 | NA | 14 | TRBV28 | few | CASSLIGVGFEQFF | TGTGCCAGCAGTTTAATAGGTGTAGGATTTGAGCAGTTCTTC
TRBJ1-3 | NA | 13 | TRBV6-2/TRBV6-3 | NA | CASSYNGGNTIYF | TGTGCCAGCAGTTACAACGGCGGAAACACCATATATTTT
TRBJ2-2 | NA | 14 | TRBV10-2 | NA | CATKKGSPAGELFF | TGCGCCACCAAGAAGGGGAGTCCCGCCGGGGAGCTGTTTTTT
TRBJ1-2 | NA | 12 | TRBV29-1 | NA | CSAVAGRHGYTF | TGCAGCGCAGTAGCAGGCCGACATGGCTACACCTTC
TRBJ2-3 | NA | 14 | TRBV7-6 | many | CASSSLASTDTQYF | TGTGCCAGCAGTTCACTCGCTAGCACAGATACGCAGTATTTT
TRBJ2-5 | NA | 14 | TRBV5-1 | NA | CASSAVRGQETQYF | TGCGCCAGCAGCGCAGTCCGGGGGCAAGAGACCCAGTACTTC
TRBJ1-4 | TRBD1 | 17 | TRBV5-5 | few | CASSSRYGTESNEKLFF | TGTGCCAGCAGCTCGCGATACGGGACAGAAAGTAATGAAAAACTGTTTTTT
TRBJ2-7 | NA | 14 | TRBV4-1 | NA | CASSPRKDGSQQYF | TGCGCCAGCAGCCCTCGCAAGGACGGATCCCAGCAGTACTTC
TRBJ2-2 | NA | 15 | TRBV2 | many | CASSEATGYTGELFF | TGTGCCAGCAGTGAAGCGACAGGTTACACCGGGGAGCTGTTTTTT
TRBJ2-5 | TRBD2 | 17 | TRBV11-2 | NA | CASSLGLAGPDGETQYF | TGTGCCAGCAGCTTAGGACTAGCGGGACCAGATGGGGAGACCCAGTACTTC
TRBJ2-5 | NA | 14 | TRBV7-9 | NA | CASSLIGTQETQYF | TGTGCCAGCAGCTTAATTGGGACCCAAGAGACCCAGTACTTC
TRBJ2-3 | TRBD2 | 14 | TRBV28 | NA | CASTGLAVGDTQYF | TGTGCCAGCACGGGACTAGCGGTGGGAGATACGCAGTATTTT
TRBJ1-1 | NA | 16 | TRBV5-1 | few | CASSLLGGLMNTEAFF | TGCGCCAGCAGCTTGTTGGGAGGTTTAATGAACACTGAAGCTTTCTTT
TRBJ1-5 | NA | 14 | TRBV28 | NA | CASSSVFSNQPQHF | TGTGCCAGCAGTTCAGTGTTCAGCAATCAGCCCCAGCATTTT
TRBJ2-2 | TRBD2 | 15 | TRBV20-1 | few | CSAELAGDSTGELFF | TGCAGTGCAGAACTAGCGGGAGACTCCACCGGGGAGCTGTTTTTT
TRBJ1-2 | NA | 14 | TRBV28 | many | CASTYLTGPRGYTF | TGTGCCAGCACCTACTTGACCGGGCCGCGTGGCTACACCTTC
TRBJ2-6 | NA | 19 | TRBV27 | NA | CASSVRDQGFSSGANVLTF | TGTGCCAGCAGTGTTAGGGATCAGGGTTTCTCCTCTGGGGCCAACGTCCTGACTTTC
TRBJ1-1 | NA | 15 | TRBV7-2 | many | CASSLVGGAITEAFF | TGTGCCAGCAGCTTAGTCGGGGGGGCGATCACTGAAGCTTTCTTT
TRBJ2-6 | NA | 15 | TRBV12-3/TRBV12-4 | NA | CASSPGQTGANVLTF | TGTGCCAGCAGTCCCGGACAGACAGGGGCCAACGTCCTGACTTTC
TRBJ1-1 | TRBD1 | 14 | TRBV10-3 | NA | CAIKGQVGYTEAFF | TGTGCCATAAAAGGACAGGTGGGGTACACTGAAGCTTTCTTT
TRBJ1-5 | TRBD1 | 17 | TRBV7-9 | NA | CASSLGDRGLGNQPQHF | TGTGCCAGCAGCTTGGGGGACAGGGGTCTTGGTAATCAGCCCCAGCATTTT
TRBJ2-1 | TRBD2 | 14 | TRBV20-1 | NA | CSAGGTSGGYEQFF | TGCAGTGCTGGGGGGACTAGCGGAGGGTATGAGCAGTTCTTC
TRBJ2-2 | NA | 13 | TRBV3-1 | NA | CASSQRSSGELFF | TGTGCCAGCAGCCAAAGGTCTAGCGGGGAGCTGTTTTTT
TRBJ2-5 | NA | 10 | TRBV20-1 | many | CSAREETQYF | TGCAGTGCTAGAGAAGAGACCCAGTACTTC
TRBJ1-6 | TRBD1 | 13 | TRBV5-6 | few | CASRRQGQGPLHF | TGTGCCAGCAGACGACAGGGCCAAGGGCCCCTCCACTTT
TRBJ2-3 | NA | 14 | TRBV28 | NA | CASVGTSLGDTQYF | TGTGCCAGCGTTGGGACTTCCTTGGGAGATACGCAGTATTTT
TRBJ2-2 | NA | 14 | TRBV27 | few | CASQGRVGTGELFF | TGTGCCAGCCAGGGCAGGGTGGGCACCGGGGAGCTGTTTTTT
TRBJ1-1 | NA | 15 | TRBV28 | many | CASSTPAHVSTEAFF | TGTGCCAGCTCAACGCCCGCGCATGTGAGCACTGAAGCTTTCTTT
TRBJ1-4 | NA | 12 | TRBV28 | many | CASATPNEKLFF | TGTGCCAGCGCGACCCCTAATGAAAAACTGTTTTTT
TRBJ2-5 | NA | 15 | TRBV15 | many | CATSTTLGPQETQYF | TGTGCCACCTCAACTACCCTCGGGCCCCAAGAGACCCAGTACTTC
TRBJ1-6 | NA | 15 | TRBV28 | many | CASRGEKGYNSPLHF | TGTGCCAGCAGGGGGGAAAAGGGATATAATTCACCCCTCCACTTT